These T cell receptor beta chains were read from a single sample in a study of radiotherapy plus CTLA-4 blockade in lung cancer. Here immunoSEQ multiplex PCR was the method, and the copy in TCRdb shows in-frame clones only, minus some. The repertoire holds around 91,000 clones, with almost 90% as singletons. The sequences come from peripheral blood, collected from a patient treated with radiotherapy plus ipilimumab. These receptors were collected from a human donor with non-small cell lung cancer that progressed on radiotherapy plus ipilimumab. Both conserved end residues are part of each CDR3. A D gene is named only where the DNA matches it firmly. Size is stated for part of the rows, as once, few or many counts, or as a class when the clone is expanded.

CDR3aa,CDR3nt,v_gene,j_gene,abundance,len,d_gene
CASSVSMAGRVSYNEQFF,TGTGCCAGCAGCGTATCGATGGCGGGGAGGGTCTCCTACAATGAGCAGTTCTTC,TRBV9,TRBJ2-1,-,18,TRBD2
CATSRVSDRSGYTF,TGTGCCACCAGCAGAGTTTCCGACAGGTCTGGCTACACCTTC,TRBV15,TRBJ1-2,-,14,-
CASSFSTGAPPSYQPQHF,TGTGCCAGCAGCTTCAGTACAGGGGCACCTCCTTCCTATCAGCCCCAGCATTTT,TRBV7-8,TRBJ1-5,-,18,TRBD1
CASSESRRGMTDTQYF,TGCGCCAGCAGTGAGTCGAGAAGGGGGATGACAGATACGCAGTATTTT,TRBV10-1,TRBJ2-3,-,16,-
CSVQGRMGYTF,TGCAGCGTACAGGGGAGGATGGGCTACACCTTC,TRBV29-1,TRBJ1-2,-,11,TRBD1
CAWTRDSPNGYTF,TGTGCCTGGACACGCGATTCCCCAAATGGCTACACCTTC,TRBV30,TRBJ1-2,once,13,-
CASSRARSTNEKLFF,TGTGCCAGCTCACGGGCCAGATCAACTAATGAAAAACTGTTTTTT,TRBV18,TRBJ1-4,-,15,-
CASSLSWDSHLQETQYF,TGTGCCAGCAGTTTATCATGGGACTCCCACCTCCAAGAGACCCAGTACTTC,TRBV27,TRBJ2-5,-,17,-
CASSIEDRVVYTEAFF,TGTGCCAGCAGCATAGAGGACAGGGTGGTTTACACTGAAGCTTTCTTT,TRBV9,TRBJ1-1,-,16,TRBD1
CAWSPGLAGTQYF,TGTGCCTGGAGCCCCGGACTAGCGGGTACGCAGTATTTT,TRBV30,TRBJ2-3,-,13,TRBD2
CASSSRTGNEQFF,TGTGCCAGCAGCTCCCGGACAGGGAATGAGCAGTTCTTC,TRBV7-2,TRBJ2-1,-,13,TRBD1
CASSQYNEQFF,TGTGCCAGCAGCCAGTACAATGAGCAGTTCTTC,TRBV6-6,TRBJ2-1,-,11,-
CASSTLDDSFQETQYF,TGTGCCAGTAGTACTCTTGATGACAGTTTCCAAGAGACCCAGTACTTC,TRBV19,TRBJ2-5,-,16,-
CASSLGPPESGNTIYF,TGTGCCAGCAGCTTGGGACCCCCTGAGAGCGGAAACACCATATATTTT,TRBV7-3,TRBJ1-3,-,16,-
CASSYLSEQFF,TGTGCCAGCAGTTACCTAAGTGAGCAGTTCTTC,TRBV6-5,TRBJ2-1,-,11,-
CAISRGRERGEQYF,TGTGCCATCAGCCGAGGGAGGGAACGGGGGGAGCAGTACTTC,TRBV10-3,TRBJ2-7,few,14,TRBD2
CASSLIGGRAGNTIYF,TGTGCCAGCAGCTTGATAGGGGGGAGAGCTGGAAACACCATATATTTT,TRBV5-4,TRBJ1-3,-,16,-
CASSLRYSYEQYF,TGTGCCAGCAGCCTGAGGTACTCCTACGAGCAGTACTTC,TRBV5-6,TRBJ2-7,-,13,-
CASSPSAGRTEAFF,TGTGCCAGCAGCCCTAGTGCGGGAAGGACTGAAGCTTTCTTT,TRBV11-3,TRBJ1-1,-,14,-
CASSQDSNSASADTQYF,TGCGCCAGCAGCCAAGATAGTAATAGCGCCTCGGCAGATACGCAGTATTTT,TRBV4-1,TRBJ2-3,once,17,-
CASSLVLASGSFGELFF,TGTGCCAGCAGCTTGGTTTTGGCTAGCGGGTCCTTCGGGGAGCTGTTTTTT,TRBV5-5,TRBJ2-2,-,17,TRBD2